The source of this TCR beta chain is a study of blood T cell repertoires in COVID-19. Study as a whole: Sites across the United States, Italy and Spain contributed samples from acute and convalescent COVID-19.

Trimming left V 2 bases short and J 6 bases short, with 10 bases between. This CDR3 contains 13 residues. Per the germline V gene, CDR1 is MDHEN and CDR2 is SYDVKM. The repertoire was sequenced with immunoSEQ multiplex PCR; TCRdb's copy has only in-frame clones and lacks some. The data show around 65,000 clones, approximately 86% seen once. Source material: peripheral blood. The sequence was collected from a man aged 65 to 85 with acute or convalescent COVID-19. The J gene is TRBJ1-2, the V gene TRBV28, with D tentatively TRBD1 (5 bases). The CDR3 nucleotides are TGTGCCAGCAGTTTAGCCGGGGGAAATGGCTACACCTTC. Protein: CASSLAGGNGYTF.